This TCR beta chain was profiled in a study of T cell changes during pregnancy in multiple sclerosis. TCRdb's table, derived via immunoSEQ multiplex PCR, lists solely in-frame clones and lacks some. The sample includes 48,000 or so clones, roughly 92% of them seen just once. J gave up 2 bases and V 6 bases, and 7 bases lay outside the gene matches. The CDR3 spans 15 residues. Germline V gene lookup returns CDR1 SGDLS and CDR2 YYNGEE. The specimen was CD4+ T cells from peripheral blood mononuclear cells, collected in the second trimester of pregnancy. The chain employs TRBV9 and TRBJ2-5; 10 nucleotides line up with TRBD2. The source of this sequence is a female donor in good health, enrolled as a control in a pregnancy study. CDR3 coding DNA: TGTGCCAGCACCCCAACTAGCGGGGTACAAGAGACCCAGTACTTC. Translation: CASTPTSGVQETQYF.